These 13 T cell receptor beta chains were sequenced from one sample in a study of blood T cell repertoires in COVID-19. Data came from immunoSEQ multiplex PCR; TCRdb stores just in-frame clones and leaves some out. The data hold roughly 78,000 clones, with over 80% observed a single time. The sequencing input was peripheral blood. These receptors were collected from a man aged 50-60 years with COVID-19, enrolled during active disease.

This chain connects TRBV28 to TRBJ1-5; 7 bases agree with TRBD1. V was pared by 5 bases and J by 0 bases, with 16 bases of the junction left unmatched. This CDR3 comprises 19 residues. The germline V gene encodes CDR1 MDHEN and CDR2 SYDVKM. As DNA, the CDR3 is TGTGCCAGCAGTCCACTTACCGGGACAGAATACCATAGCAATCAGCCCCAGCATTTT. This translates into CASSPLTGTEYHSNQPQHF.

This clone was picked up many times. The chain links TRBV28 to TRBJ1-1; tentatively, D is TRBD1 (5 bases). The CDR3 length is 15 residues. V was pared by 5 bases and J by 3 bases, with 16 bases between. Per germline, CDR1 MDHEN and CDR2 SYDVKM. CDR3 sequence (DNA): TGTGCCAGCAGTGCTGCGGGGAGGGGATACACTGAAGCTTTCTTT. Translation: CASSAAGRGYTEAFF. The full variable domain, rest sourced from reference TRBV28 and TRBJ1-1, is DVKVTQSSRYLVKRTGEKVFLECVQDMDHENMFWYRQDPGLGLRLIYFSYDVKMKEKGDIPEGYSVSREKKERFSLILESASTNQTSMYLCASSAAGRGYTEAFFGQGTRLTVV.

CDR3 coding DNA: TGTGCCACCCCGAGGGGAGGGCCCAAAAACATTCAGTACTTC. It translates to CATPRGGPKNIQYF. The chain combines TRBV10-3 with TRBJ2-4; 7 bases fit TRBD2. V lost 10 bases, J lost 2 bases, and 8 bases stayed unmatched. The CDR3 extends over 14 amino acids. Germline CDR1 reads ENHRY; CDR2 reads SYGVKD.

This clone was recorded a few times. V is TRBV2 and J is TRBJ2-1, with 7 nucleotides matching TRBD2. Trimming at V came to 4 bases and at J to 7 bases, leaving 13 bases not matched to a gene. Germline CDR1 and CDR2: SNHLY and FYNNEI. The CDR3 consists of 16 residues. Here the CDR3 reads CASSGAYERDLNEQFF. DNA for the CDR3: TGTGCCAGCAGTGGGGCTTACGAGCGGGACTTGAATGAGCAGTTCTTC.

The CDR3 nucleotides read TGTGCCAGCAGCTTAGAAGGACAGGGCACAGATACGCAGTATTTT. Translating gives CASSLEGQGTDTQYF. V is TRBV11-3 and J is TRBJ2-3, with 7 bases identical to TRBD1. Germline V gene sequence: CDR1 SGHNT, CDR2 YENEEA. The CDR3 is 15 residues long. Germline trimming cut 0 bases from V and 1 base from J; bases unmatched to any gene: 1.

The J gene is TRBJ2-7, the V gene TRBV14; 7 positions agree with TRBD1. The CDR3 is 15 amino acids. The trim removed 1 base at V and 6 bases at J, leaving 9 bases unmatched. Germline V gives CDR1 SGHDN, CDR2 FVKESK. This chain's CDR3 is CASSQGRGQLAEQYF. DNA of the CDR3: TGTGCCAGCAGCCAAGGTCGGGGACAGTTGGCCGAGCAGTACTTC. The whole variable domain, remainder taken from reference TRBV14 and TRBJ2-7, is EAGVTQFPSHSVIEKGQTVTLRCDPISGHDNLYWYRRVMGKEIKFLLHFVKESKQDESGMPNNRFLAERTGGTYSTLKVQPAELEDSGVYFCASSQGRGQLAEQYFGPGTRLTVT.

The CDR3 spells CASTRSGGGNEQYF. The CDR3 DNA reads TGTGCCAGCACTCGGAGTGGAGGGGGCAACGAGCAGTACTTC. This chain uses TRBV6-5 with TRBJ2-7; D perhaps matches TRBD1 (7 bases). This CDR3 contains 14 residues. Germline V lookup: CDR1 MNHEY, CDR2 SVGAGI. Trimming removed 7 bases at V and 5 bases at J, with 18 bases between.

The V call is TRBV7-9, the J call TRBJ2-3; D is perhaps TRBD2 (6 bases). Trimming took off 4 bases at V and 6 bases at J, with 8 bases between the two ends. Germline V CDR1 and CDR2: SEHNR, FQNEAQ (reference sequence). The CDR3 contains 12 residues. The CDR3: CASSSLADTQYF. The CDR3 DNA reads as TGTGCCAGCAGCTCACTAGCCGATACGCAGTATTTT.

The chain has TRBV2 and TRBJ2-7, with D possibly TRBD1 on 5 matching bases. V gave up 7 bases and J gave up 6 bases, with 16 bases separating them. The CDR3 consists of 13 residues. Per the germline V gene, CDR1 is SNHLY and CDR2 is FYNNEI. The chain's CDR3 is CASIILPGAEQYF. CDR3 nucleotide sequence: TGTGCCAGCATCATATTGCCTGGGGCCGAGCAGTACTTC.

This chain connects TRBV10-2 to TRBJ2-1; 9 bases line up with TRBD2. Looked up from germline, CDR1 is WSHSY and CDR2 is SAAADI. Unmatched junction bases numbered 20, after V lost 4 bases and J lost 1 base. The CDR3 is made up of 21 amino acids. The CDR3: CASSGTRLAEGEVRSYNEQFF. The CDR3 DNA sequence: TGCGCCAGCAGTGGGACCCGACTAGCGGAGGGGGAGGTAAGGTCCTACAATGAGCAGTTCTTC.

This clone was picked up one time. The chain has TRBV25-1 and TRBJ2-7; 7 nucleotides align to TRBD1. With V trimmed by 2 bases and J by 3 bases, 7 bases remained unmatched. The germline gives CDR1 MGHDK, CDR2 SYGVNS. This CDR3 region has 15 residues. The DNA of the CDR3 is TGTGCCAGCAGTGAAAAGAGACAGGGCGTCTACGAGCAGTACTTC. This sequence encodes CASSEKRQGVYEQYF.

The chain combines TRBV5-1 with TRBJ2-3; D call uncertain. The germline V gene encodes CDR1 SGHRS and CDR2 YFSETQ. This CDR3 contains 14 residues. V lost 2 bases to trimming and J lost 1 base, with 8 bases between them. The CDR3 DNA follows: TGCGCCAGCAGCTTTGTCCCTGGCACAGATACGCAGTATTTT. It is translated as CASSFVPGTDTQYF.

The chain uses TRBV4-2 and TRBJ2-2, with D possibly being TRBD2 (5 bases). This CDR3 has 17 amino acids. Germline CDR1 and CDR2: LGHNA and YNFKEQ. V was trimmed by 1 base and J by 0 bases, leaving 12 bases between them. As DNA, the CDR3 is TGTGCCAGCAGCCAAGCTGAGCGGAACGCGAACACCGGGGAGCTGTTTTTT. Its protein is CASSQAERNANTGELFF.